This T cell receptor (beta chain) stems from a study of T-cell reconstitution after alpha-beta-depleted transplantation in children. Notes on the study in general: Several hundred rapidly expanded clones from non-depleted graft cells reportedly supplied alpha-beta T cells about two months post-transplant. Newly produced T cells mostly accounted for T-cell counts and diversity one year post-transplant.

Unique molecular identifiers tagged the TCRbeta library. TCRdb re-called the PCR reads through MiXCR, storing one row per CDR3 protein. The repertoire holds some 840,000 distinct CDR3 sequences, with 16% as singletons. This clonotype has only a few counts. Its specificity is unknown. This material consisted of PBMCs, mostly from graft donor cells, taken 360 days after TCRalphabeta/CD19-depleted stem cell transplant. This sequence was found in a male patient under 18 who had a stem cell transplant for acute lymphoblastic leukemia, so the T cells may come from the graft donor.

DNA of the CDR3: TGTGCCAGCAGTTTCCGGACAGGGGTAGGGAACACCATATATTTT. Translating gives CASSFRTGVGNTIYF. V gene TRBV27 combines with J gene TRBJ1-3, with 9 bases matching TRBD1. J gave up 7 bases and V 3 bases, and 7 bases lay outside the gene matches. CDR1 and CDR2 from the germline V gene are MNHEY and SMNVEV (reference sequence). The CDR3 loop spans 15 amino acids.